These T cell receptor beta chains were read from a single sample in a study of CD8+ T cells in alopecia areata. Generated by immunoSEQ multiplex PCR, the TCRdb table keeps only in-frame clones and is missing some. The data show about 200,000 clones, around 57% seen once. This specimen was CD4+ T cells sorted from blood, taken at week 4, from a patient treated with tofacitinib. Every receptor here comes from a human donor with alopecia areata. Each CDR3 is given with its conserved first and last residue. D genes are given only for firm matches. Clone sizes are given selectively: once, few, many, or a class where the clone is expanded.

TRBJ2-7 | - | - | TRBV29-1 | TGCAGCGTTGTGGCCAGGCCCTACGAGCAGTACTTC | CSVVARPYEQYF
TRBJ2-7 | - | TRBD2 | TRBV11-3 | TGTGCCAGCAGCCTCTTTAGCGGGGAAAGTAGCGAGCAGTACTTC | CASSLFSGESSEQYF
TRBJ2-5 | - | TRBD1 | TRBV25-1 | TGTGCCAGCAGTCGAACAGGGGTAGAGACCCAGTACTTC | CASSRTGVETQYF
TRBJ1-1 | - | - | TRBV27 | TGTGCCAGCAAAGAATTCAGGGACTTTAACACTGAAGCTTTCTTT | CASKEFRDFNTEAFF
TRBJ1-3 | - | - | TRBV30 | TGTGCCTGGAGTGTTCAAGTGATAGCTGGAAACACCATATATTTT | CAWSVQVIAGNTIYF
TRBJ1-1 | medium-sized | - | TRBV7-3 | TGTGCCAGCAGCTTAGATCTTCGGAGTGAAGCTTTCTTT | CASSLDLRSEAFF
TRBJ1-5 | - | - | TRBV29-1 | TGCAGCGTTGGAGGACAGCCTGGTCAGCCCCAGCATTTT | CSVGGQPGQPQHF
TRBJ1-2 | - | TRBD1 | TRBV23-1 | TGCGCCAGCATAGGACAGGGGAACTATGGCTACACCTTC | CASIGQGNYGYTF
TRBJ1-2 | - | - | TRBV30 | TGTGCCTGGTACAGGGATTTTGGCTACACCTTC | CAWYRDFGYTF
TRBJ1-2 | - | - | TRBV29-1 | TGCAGCGTGGGGAGGGACGATGGCTACACCTTC | CSVGRDDGYTF
TRBJ1-1 | few | TRBD1 | TRBV10-3 | TGTGCCACCTCAGGGGGGCCGGCTACTGAAGCTTTCTTT | CATSGGPATEAFF
TRBJ2-7 | few | - | TRBV12-5 | TGTGCTAGTGGTTTGGCGCAATTGCAGTACTTC | CASGLAQLQYF
TRBJ1-5 | - | - | TRBV30 | TGTGCCTGGAGTGTACGGGGCGATCAGCCCCAGCATTTT | CAWSVRGDQPQHF
TRBJ1-2 | - | - | TRBV5-1 | TGCGCCAGCAGCTTGGGGGACTATGGCTACACCTTC | CASSLGDYGYTF
TRBJ1-6 | - | TRBD1 | TRBV30 | TGTGCCTGGAGAGGGGGCGGATCACCCCTCCACTTT | CAWRGGGSPLHF
TRBJ2-7 | few | TRBD1 | TRBV11-2 | TGTGCCAGCAGCTGGGCCGGGACAGGGAGCTCCTACGAGCAGTACTTC | CASSWAGTGSSYEQYF
TRBJ2-7 | - | - | TRBV18 | TGTGCCAGCTCACCCCCGGGCTCCTACGAGCAGTACTTC | CASSPPGSYEQYF
TRBJ1-1 | few | - | TRBV2 | TGTGCCAGCAGTGAGGGGGTCGGCACTGAAGCTTTCTTT | CASSEGVGTEAFF
TRBJ1-2 | - | - | TRBV4-3 | TGCGCCAGCAGCCAAGATGGCATTCTTAGCTATGGCTACACCTTC | CASSQDGILSYGYTF
TRBJ1-2 | - | - | TRBV29-1 | TGCAGCGTTGATGTGGGGGGTAACTATGGCTACACCTTC | CSVDVGGNYGYTF
TRBJ1-6 | - | - | TRBV30 | TGTGCCTGGACCCCAATTGAAAGGGACGGTTCACCCCTCCACTTT | CAWTPIERDGSPLHF
TRBJ2-7 | - | - | TRBV7-9 | TGTGCCAGCAGCTTAAGAGAGACAGACTACGAGCAGTACTTC | CASSLRETDYEQYF
TRBJ1-1 | many | - | TRBV7-2 | TGTGCCAGCAGCTTCTCAGGGCTCAACACTGAAGCTTTCTTT | CASSFSGLNTEAFF
TRBJ2-3 | - | - | TRBV9 | TGTGCCAGCAGCTCTCGTGGGACCACAGATACGCAGTATTTT | CASSSRGTTDTQYF
TRBJ2-3 | - | - | TRBV7-7 | TGTGCCAGCAGCTTAGGGGGTCCCGATACGCAGTATTTT | CASSLGGPDTQYF
TRBJ1-2 | - | - | TRBV29-1 | TGCAGCGCGTATCAACAGGACCCCAACTATGGCTACACCTTC | CSAYQQDPNYGYTF
TRBJ2-3 | few | TRBD1 | TRBV29-1 | TGCAGCGCAGGACAGGGGAGGAGAGATACGCAGTATTTT | CSAGQGRRDTQYF
TRBJ2-5 | - | - | TRBV11-2 | TGTGCCAGCAGCTTTCCCCCCGGGTCGCGACGGGAGACCCAGTACTTC | CASSFPPGSRRETQYF
TRBJ2-2 | many | - | TRBV5-1 | TGCGCCAGCAGCTTGGGTGGTGGCTCCGGGGAGCTGTTTTTT | CASSLGGGSGELFF
TRBJ2-5 | - | - | TRBV7-2 | TGTGCCAGCAGGAGCAACAGGGGCGGGGGAGAGACCCAGTACTTC | CASRSNRGGGETQYF
TRBJ2-2 | - | - | TRBV29-1 | TGCAGCGTGACCAGGGCTAACACCGGGGAGCTGTTTTTT | CSVTRANTGELFF
TRBJ1-4 | - | - | TRBV4-3 | TGCGCCAGCAGCCAAGAACCCCTGATCAAACTGTTTTTT | CASSQEPLIKLFF
TRBJ1-1 | - | - | TRBV29-1 | TGCAGCGTTGCGGGCAGGCAAACACGGGACACTGAAGCTTTCTTT | CSVAGRQTRDTEAFF
TRBJ1-1 | few | TRBD1 | TRBV5-1 | TGCGCCAGCAGCTGGGGAGGGACAGGGCGGCGGACTGAAGCTTTCTTT | CASSWGGTGRRTEAFF
TRBJ1-1 | few | - | TRBV28 | TGTGCCAGCAGTTCGTTTTCGGGGAACACTGAAGCTTTCTTT | CASSSFSGNTEAFF
TRBJ2-7 | few | TRBD2 | TRBV9 | TGTGCCAGCAGCGTAGGTCCAGCGGGGGGGCCCTACGAGCAGTACTTC | CASSVGPAGGPYEQYF
TRBJ2-5 | - | TRBD1 | TRBV5-5 | TGTGCCAGCAGCCTTGGGACAGGGAAAGGAGAGACCCAGTACTTC | CASSLGTGKGETQYF
TRBJ2-3 | - | - | TRBV30 | TGTGCCTGGAAAGTGGGAGGGGGTTATAGTGGTACGCAGTATTTT | CAWKVGGGYSGTQYF
TRBJ1-1 | - | TRBD1 | TRBV11-2 | TGTGCCAGCAGCCCTCGGACAGGGTTGAACACTGAAGCTTTCTTT | CASSPRTGLNTEAFF
TRBJ1-2 | - | - | TRBV2 | TGTGCCAGCAGTGTAAGAGGGGATGGCTACACCTTC | CASSVRGDGYTF
TRBJ2-1 | - | TRBD1 | TRBV18 | TGTGCCAGCTCACCCGGACAGGGAGGCTACAATGAGCAGTTCTTC | CASSPGQGGYNEQFF
TRBJ1-2 | - | TRBD1 | TRBV30 | TGTGCCTCCGACGGGACAGACTATGGCTACACCTTC | CASDGTDYGYTF
TRBJ1-5 | - | - | TRBV6-5 | TGTGCCAGCAGCCCTCAGGGAGGTCGGGATCAGCCCCAGCATTTT | CASSPQGGRDQPQHF
TRBJ1-2 | - | - | TRBV20-1 | TGCAGTGCGGCGGGGGGAAGGGGCTACACCTTC | CSAAGGRGYTF
TRBJ2-5 | few | TRBD2 | TRBV4-2 | TGTGCCAGCAGCCAAGCGGCTAGCGGCCAAGAGACCCAGTACTTC | CASSQAASGQETQYF
TRBJ2-1 | - | - | TRBV25-1 | TGTGCCAGCAGTGAACATGGTGGGGCCTACAATGAGCAGTTCTTC | CASSEHGGAYNEQFF
TRBJ2-1 | - | - | TRBV5-1 | TGCGCCAGCAGCCCGACCGGGGGTGAGCAGTTCTTC | CASSPTGGEQFF
TRBJ1-6 | many | - | TRBV5-1 | TGCGCCAGCAGCCCCGACAGCTCCTATAATTCACCCCTCCACTTT | CASSPDSSYNSPLHF
TRBJ2-4 | few | - | TRBV28 | TGTGCCAGCAGCCCGACGGGGGCCAAAAACATTCAGTACTTC | CASSPTGAKNIQYF
TRBJ2-5 | - | - | TRBV27 | TGTGCCAGCATTGACCGAGCCCAAGAGACCCAGTACTTC | CASIDRAQETQYF
TRBJ1-1 | once | - | TRBV29-1 | TGCAGCGTTGAAGGACTAACTAAAACCGAAGCTTTCTTT | CSVEGLTKTEAFF